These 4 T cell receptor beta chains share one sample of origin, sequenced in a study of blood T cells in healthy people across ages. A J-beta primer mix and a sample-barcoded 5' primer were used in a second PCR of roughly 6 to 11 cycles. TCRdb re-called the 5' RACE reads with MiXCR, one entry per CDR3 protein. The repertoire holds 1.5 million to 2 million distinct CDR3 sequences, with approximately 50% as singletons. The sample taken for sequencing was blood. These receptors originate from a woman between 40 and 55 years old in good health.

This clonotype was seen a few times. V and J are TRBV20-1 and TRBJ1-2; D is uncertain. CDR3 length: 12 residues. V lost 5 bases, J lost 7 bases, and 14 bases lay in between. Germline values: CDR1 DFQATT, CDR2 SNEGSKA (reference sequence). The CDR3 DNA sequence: TGCAGTGCTCCTTCGAGGATGAGTGGCTACACCTTC. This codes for CSAPSRMSGYTF.

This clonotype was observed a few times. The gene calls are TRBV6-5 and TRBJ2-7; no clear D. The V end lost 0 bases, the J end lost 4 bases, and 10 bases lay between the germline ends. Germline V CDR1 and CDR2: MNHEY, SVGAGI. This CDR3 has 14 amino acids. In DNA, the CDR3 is TGTGCCAGCAGTTACTCTGGGCCTGGATACGAGCAGTACTTC. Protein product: CASSYSGPGYEQYF.

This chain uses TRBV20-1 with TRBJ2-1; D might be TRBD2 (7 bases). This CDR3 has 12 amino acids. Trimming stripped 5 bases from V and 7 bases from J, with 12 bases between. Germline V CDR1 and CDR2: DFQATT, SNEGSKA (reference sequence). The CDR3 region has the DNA TGCAGTGCTCGGGGGGCTCGGAATGAGCAGTTCTTC. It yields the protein CSARGARNEQFF.

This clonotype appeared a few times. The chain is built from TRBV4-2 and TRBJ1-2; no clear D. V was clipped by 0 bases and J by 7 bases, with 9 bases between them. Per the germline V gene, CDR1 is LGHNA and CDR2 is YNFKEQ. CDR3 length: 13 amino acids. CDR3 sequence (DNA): TGTGCCAGCAGCCAAGAGGCAGGTCGTGGCTACACCTTC. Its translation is CASSQEAGRGYTF.